This T cell receptor (beta chain) appears in the sequencing data of a study of blood T cell repertoires in COVID-19 (dated by TCRdb to 2018 to 2020). Study-level background: The collaborator samples originated in the United States, Italy and Spain and spanned the acute and convalescent phases of COVID-19. The material from the prospective study consisted of cDNA or gDNA derived from T cells, B-cell-depleted T cells, or PBMCs. Deeply sampled blood TCRbeta repertoires from subjects exposed to, actively infected with, or recovered from COVID-19 were included in the dataset. The repertoires were released in a freely available public database intended as a resource for research on the immune response to SARS-CoV-2. Samples were obtained from the ongoing ImmuneRACE study (first 160 participants) and from over a thousand subjects provided by 6 global collaborators. A de-identified subject ID, COVID-19 status, age in years and sex were almost always included in the sample metadata. Where HLA class I and class II types were available, the types were taken from metadata supplied by the sample provider, not from assay-based typing. Results and caveats for the whole study, not just this receptor: The amount of clinical and demographic metadata varied by source and participant and was provided uncurated.

The V and J ends are trimmed by 6 bases and 2 bases, leaving 18 bases between them. The CDR3 spans 16 residues, from the cysteine through the phenylalanine. The CDR3 DNA has 48 bases and is translated from base 1. The germline V gene provides CDR1 LGHNA and CDR2 YSLEER. Collaborating institutions collected whole blood in K2EDTA tubes following their own protocols. For TCRbeta analysis, collaborator samples were shipped as frozen whole blood, as isolated PBMCs, or as DNA extracted from either sample type. Points on this clone: Its antigen is currently not known. Per-base qualities were not stored, and no clone one base away is much larger.

TCRbeta CDR3 regions were amplified from genomic DNA using the immunoSEQ Assay, a bias-controlled multiplex PCR. The original methods were these. Within the assay, amplification of reference gene primers was used to estimate how many nucleated cells each sample contained. To quantify the absolute abundance of each unique TCRbeta CDR3 rearrangement, sequence reads were collapsed and filtered. For each sample, productive Simpson clonality was calculated by taking the square root of Simpson's diversity index across productive rearrangements. The immuneACCESS repertoire file appears here via TCRdb, limited to in-frame rearrangements. These files lack a portion of the clones; in checked studies, under half of the deficit traces to unresolved V genes, and the cause of the others is not known. The D gene and trimming were derived from the DNA, and the V and J assignments and clone size from that table. For this sample the table gives just under 150,000 clones, of which around 90% were detected only once. The ten most abundant clones make up about 1.5% of the sample.

The sample comprised peripheral blood. The sequence was obtained from a human donor in a cohort sampled during active COVID-19. The chain joins TRBV4-3 to TRBJ2-3, with TRBD1 as a weak D call on 6 bases. The DNA is TGCGCCAGCAGTCCATCCCAGGGGCTACCCACAGATACGCAGTATTTT. Its protein product is CASSPSQGLPTDTQYF.